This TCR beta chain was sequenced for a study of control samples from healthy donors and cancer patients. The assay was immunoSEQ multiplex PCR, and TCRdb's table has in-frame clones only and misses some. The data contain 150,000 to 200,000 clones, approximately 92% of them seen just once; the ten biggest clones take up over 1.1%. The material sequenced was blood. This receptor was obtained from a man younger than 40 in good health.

CDR3 sequence reads: CASSIGASSSYEQYF. The CDR3 bases are TGTGCCAGTAGTATAGGGGCAAGCAGTTCCTACGAGCAGTACTTC. The chain couples TRBV19 to TRBJ2-7; D uncertain. Germline assignment: CDR1 LNHDA and CDR2 SQIVND (reference sequence). V dropped 1 base and J dropped 1 base, with 11 bases sitting between them. This CDR3 region has 15 residues.